This entry features one T cell receptor (beta chain) sequence. Antigen: not known. The data stem from a study of T cells in localized non-small cell lung cancer. TCRdb's table, derived via immunoSEQ multiplex PCR, lists solely in-frame clones and lacks some. Of some 55,000 clones listed, around 86% were seen once; the top ten hold around 20%. Study-wide results and caveats: Longer overall survival was seen with higher T cell density measured in blood. Sequencing involved a lone tumor region, leaving heterogeneity possible. Uninvolved adjacent lung had higher T cell clonality than tumor and all other tissues. Out of the top 100 tumor clones, a median approximately 57 were seen in adjacent lung.

The germline V and J ends were trimmed by 8 bases and 6 bases, with 17 bases remaining between them. CDR3 length: 14 amino acids. Germline CDR1 SNHLY, CDR2 FYNNEI. The sequence was collected from a female donor older than 55 with stage II squamous cell lung carcinoma. V usage is TRBV2 and J usage is TRBJ2-1; no clear D gene. This sample comprised peripheral blood, obtained before any cancer treatment. CDR3: CASREGPQLNEQFF. The CDR3 DNA reads as TGTGCCAGCCGAGAAGGGCCCCAGCTCAATGAGCAGTTCTTC. Combining the CDR3 with reference TRBV2 and TRBJ2-1 gives the whole variable domain EPEVTQTPSHQVTQMGQEVILRCVPISNHLYFYWYRQILGQKVEFLVSFYNNEISEKSEIFDDQFSVERPDGSNFTLKIRSTKLEDSAMYFCASREGPQLNEQFFGPGTRLTVL.